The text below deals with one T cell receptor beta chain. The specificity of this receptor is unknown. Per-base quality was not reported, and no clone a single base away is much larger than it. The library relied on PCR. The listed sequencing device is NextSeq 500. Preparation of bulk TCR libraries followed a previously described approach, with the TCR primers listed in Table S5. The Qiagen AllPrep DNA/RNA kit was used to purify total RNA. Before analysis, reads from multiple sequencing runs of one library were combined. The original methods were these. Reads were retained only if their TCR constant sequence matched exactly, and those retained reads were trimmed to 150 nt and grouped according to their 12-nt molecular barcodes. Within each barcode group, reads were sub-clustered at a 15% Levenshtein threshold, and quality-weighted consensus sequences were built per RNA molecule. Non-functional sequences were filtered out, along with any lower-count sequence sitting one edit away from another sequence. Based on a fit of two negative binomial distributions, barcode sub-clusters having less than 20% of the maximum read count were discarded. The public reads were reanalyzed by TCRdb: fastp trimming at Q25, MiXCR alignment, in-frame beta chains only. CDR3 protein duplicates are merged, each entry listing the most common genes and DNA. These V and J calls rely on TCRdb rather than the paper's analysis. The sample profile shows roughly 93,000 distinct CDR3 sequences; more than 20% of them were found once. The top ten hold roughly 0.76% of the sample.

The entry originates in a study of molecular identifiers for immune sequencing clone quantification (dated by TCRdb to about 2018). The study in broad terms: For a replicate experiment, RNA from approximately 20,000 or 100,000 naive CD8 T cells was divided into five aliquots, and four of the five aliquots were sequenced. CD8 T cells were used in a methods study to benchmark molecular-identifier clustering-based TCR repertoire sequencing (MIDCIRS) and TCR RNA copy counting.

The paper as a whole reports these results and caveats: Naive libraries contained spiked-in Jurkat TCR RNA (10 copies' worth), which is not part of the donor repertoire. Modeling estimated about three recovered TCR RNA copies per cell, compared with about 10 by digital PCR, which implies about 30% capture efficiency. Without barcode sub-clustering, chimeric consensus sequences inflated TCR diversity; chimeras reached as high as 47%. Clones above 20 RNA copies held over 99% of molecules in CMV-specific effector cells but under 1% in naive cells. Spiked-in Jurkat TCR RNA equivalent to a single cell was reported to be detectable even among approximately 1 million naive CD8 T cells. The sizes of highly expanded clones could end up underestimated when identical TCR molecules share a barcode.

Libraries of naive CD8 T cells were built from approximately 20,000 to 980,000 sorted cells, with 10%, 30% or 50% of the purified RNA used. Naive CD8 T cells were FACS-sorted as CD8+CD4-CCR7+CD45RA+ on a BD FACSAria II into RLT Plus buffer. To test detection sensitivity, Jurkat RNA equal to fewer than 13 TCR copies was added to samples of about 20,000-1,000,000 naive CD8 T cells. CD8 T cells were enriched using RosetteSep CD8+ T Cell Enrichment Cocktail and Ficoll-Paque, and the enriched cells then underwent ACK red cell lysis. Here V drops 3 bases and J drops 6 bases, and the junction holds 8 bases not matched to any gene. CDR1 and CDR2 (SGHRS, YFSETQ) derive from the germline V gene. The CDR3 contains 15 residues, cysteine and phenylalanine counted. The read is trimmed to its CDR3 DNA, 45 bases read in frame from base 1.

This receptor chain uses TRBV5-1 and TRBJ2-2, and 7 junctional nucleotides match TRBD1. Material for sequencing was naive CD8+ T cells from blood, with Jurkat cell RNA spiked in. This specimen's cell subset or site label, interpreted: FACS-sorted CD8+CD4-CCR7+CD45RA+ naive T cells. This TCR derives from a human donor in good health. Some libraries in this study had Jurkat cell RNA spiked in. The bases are TGCGCCAGCAGCTCCGACAGGGTTGTCGCCGGGGAGCTGTTTTTT. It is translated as CASSSDRVVAGELFF.